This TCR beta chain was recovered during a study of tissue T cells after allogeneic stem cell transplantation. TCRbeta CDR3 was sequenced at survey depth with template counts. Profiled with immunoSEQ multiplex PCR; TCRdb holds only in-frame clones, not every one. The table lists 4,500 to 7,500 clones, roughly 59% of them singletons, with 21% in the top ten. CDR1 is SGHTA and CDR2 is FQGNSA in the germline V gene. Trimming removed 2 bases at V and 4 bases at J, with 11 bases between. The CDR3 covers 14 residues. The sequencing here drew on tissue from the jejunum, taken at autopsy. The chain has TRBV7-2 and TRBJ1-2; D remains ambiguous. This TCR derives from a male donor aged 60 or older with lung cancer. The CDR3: CASSLFGQLYGYTF. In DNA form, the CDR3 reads TGTGCCAGCAGCTTATTCGGGCAGCTCTATGGCTACACCTTC.